One sample yielded the 2 T cell receptor beta chains listed below, sequenced in a study of human T cells and chemical hapten exposure. Each CDR3 protein gets one entry after TCRdb re-called the RACE reads with MiXCR. The data show under 200,000 distinct CDR3 sequences, approximately 29% seen once. Time point in this sample: pre-sensitization, week 0. Treatment noted: therapeutic diphenylcyclopropenone sensitization with weekly scalp DPC. The source was whole blood, collected in connection with sensitization to the hapten diphenylcyclopropenone (DPC). Source of these receptors: a woman aged 25 to 39 with alopecia areata. Some clones in this sample may be carry-over from other donors' samples.

In nucleotides, the CDR3 is TGTGCCAGCAGTTACGGGGGGGGCGGTGAAAAACTGTTTTTT. As protein: CASSYGGGGEKLFF. The chain joins TRBV6-5 to TRBJ1-4; D is possibly TRBD1 (6 bases). Trimming removed 2 bases from V and 7 bases from J, with 11 bases in between. The CDR3 extends over 14 amino acids. Per germline, CDR1 MNHEY and CDR2 SVGAGI.

This clonotype was seen a handful of times. The V call is TRBV11-2, the J call TRBJ2-7; 9 bases line up with TRBD2. Trimming removed 1 base from V and 10 bases from J; junction bases left unmatched: 8. The length of the CDR3 is 14 residues. The germline gives CDR1 SGHAT, CDR2 FQNNGV. As DNA, the CDR3 is TGTGCCAGCAGCTTAGTGGGACTAGCCGGTAACCAGTACTTC. It translates to CASSLVGLAGNQYF.